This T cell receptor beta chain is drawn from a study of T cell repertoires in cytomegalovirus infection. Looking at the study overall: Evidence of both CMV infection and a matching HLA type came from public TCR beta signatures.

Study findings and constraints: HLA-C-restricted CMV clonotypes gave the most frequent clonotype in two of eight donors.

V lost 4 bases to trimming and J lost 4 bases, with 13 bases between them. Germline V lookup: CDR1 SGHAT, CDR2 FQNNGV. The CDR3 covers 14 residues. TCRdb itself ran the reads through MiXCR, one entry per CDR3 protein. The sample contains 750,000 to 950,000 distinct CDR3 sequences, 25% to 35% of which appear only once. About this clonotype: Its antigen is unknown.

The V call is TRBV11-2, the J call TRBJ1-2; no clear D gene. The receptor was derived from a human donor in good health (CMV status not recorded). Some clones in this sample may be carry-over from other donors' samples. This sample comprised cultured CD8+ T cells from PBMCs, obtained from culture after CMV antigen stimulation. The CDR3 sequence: CASSSPPASYGYTF. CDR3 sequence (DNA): TGTGCCAGCAGCTCACCCCCGGCCTCCTATGGCTACACCTTC.